This T cell receptor beta chain was sequenced for a study of metastatic and nonmetastatic thyroid tumors. Overall study: Blood and tumor or nodule tissue repertoires from malignant and benign thyroid patients were compared.

Thyroid surgery was performed in patients who had received no treatment beforehand. This clone was observed at least ten times. A clone one base away is much larger, so this may be a read error. CDR1 and CDR2 from the germline V gene are SGHTA and FQGNSA. The length of the CDR3 is 14 residues. Per the study methods: For papillary thyroid cancer, a distant-metastasis classifier was constructed from CDR3 differences observed across clinicopathological groups. TCRdb re-analyzed the PCR reads using MiXCR. It is TCRdb's table, rather than the study itself, that gives the V and J calls and clone size. The sample has over 20,000 clones; around a third are singletons.

This receptor was identified in a female donor with papillary thyroid cancer or a benign thyroid nodule (not recorded which). Some clones in this sample may be carry-over from other donors' samples. The chain carries TRBV7-2 and TRBJ2-7; 9 bases agree with TRBD2. Source material: blood. The CDR3 coding sequence is TGTGCCAGCGGCTTAGGTGCGGGGGGGCGGGAGCAGTACTTC. Translating gives CASGLGAGGREQYF.